This entry lists 5 T cell receptor beta chains sequenced from one sample in a study of blood T cell repertoires in COVID-19. The repertoire was sequenced with immunoSEQ multiplex PCR; TCRdb's copy has only in-frame clones and lacks some. The repertoire consists of about 53,000 clones, with 60% to 85% occurring once and the leading ten covering about 15%. Sequences were obtained from peripheral blood. The receptors come from a human donor with active or convalescent COVID-19. The donor label of this sample is uncertain.

The CDR3 spells CATVGVSGTGQNYGYTF. CDR3 bases: TGTGCGACCGTGGGTGTCTCGGGGACAGGCCAGAACTATGGCTACACCTTC. The chain has TRBV28 and TRBJ1-2; TRBD1 matches at 8 bases. The CDR3 length is 17 residues. The germline CDR1 and CDR2 sequences are MDHEN and SYDVKM.

The gene calls are TRBV30 and TRBJ2-1; 8 bases are a match to TRBD2. The CDR3 totals 18 residues. Germline CDR1 and CDR2: GTSNPN and SVGIG (reference sequence). J was trimmed by 0 bases and V by 4 bases; bases with no gene match: 14. The chain's CDR3 is CAWMGLAGSTSSYNEQFF. The CDR3 nucleotides read TGTGCCTGGATGGGGCTAGCGGGTTCGACCAGCTCCTACAATGAGCAGTTCTTC.

By share, this clone ranks as medium-sized (0.01 to 0.1%). V and J are TRBV5-1 and TRBJ2-1, with D possibly being TRBD2 (5 bases). Germline lookup yields CDR1 SGHRS and CDR2 YFSETQ. The CDR3 has 16 residues. Trimming removed 6 bases at V and 4 bases at J, with 20 bases between. The CDR3 DNA reads TGCGCCAGCACCCGGGGAGTCGGGGTTGAGTACAATGAGCAGTTCTTC. Its protein product is CASTRGVGVEYNEQFF.

This clone occurred once. The chain carries TRBV19 and TRBJ2-3; 10 nucleotides match TRBD2. Germline CDR1 is LNHDA and CDR2 is SQIVND (reference sequence). The V and J ends lost 7 bases and 4 bases, in that order; junction bases with no gene match: 11. The CDR3 loop spans 16 amino acids. CDR3 coding DNA: TGTGCCAGTAATCTTCGGGGACTAGCGCGGGCAGATACGCAGTATTTT. This sequence encodes CASNLRGLARADTQYF.

The rearrangement joins TRBV27 to TRBJ2-2; D ambiguous. This CDR3 region has 13 residues. Germline V gives CDR1 MNHEY, CDR2 SMNVEV (reference sequence). Trimming removed 3 bases from V and 4 bases from J, with 6 bases in between. The CDR3 region is CASSFSGTGELFF. The CDR3 region has the DNA TGTGCCAGCAGTTTTTCGGGCACCGGGGAGCTGTTTTTT.